What follows are 3 T cell receptor beta chains derived from one specimen sequenced in a study of a mutant IDH1 vaccine in newly diagnosed glioma. These receptors' targets are unknown. Sample time point: week 23, last vaccination. Every vaccination contained 300 ug of the mutant IDH1 20-mer peptide and was paired with topical imiquimod. Only in-frame clones appear in the TCRdb table, and some are missing; sequencing was by immunoSEQ multiplex PCR. The sample lists roughly 74,000 clones; 70% to 90% were seen once. This material consisted of PBMCs, taken from a glioma patient whose treatment included an IDH1 peptide vaccine. The source is a man younger than 40 with glioma. Some clones in this sample may be carry-over from other donors' samples.

The J gene is TRBJ2-1, the V gene TRBV30; D perhaps matches TRBD2 (6 bases). The CDR3 consists of 16 residues. Germline CDR1 GTSNPN, CDR2 SVGIG (reference sequence). With 2 bases removed from V and 3 bases from J, the gap between germline ends came to 17 bases. The CDR3 DNA is TGTGCCTGGAGTCGCTCCGGGGGTTCCATCTACAATGAGCAGTTCTTC. This codes for CAWSRSGGSIYNEQFF.

The rearrangement joins TRBV15 to TRBJ1-2; D ambiguous. Germline V gene lookup returns CDR1 LNHNV and CDR2 YYDKDF (reference sequence). V dropped 0 bases and J dropped 2 bases, with 7 bases sitting between them. The CDR3 loop spans 14 amino acids. The CDR3 loop reads CATSRDTMNYGYTF. The CDR3 bases are TGTGCCACCAGCAGAGATACGATGAACTATGGCTACACCTTC.

The chain employs TRBV5-1 and TRBJ2-2, with a tentative D call TRBD1 (6 bases). The V gene lost 2 bases and the J gene lost 0 bases, with 20 bases spanning the gap. This CDR3 region has 19 residues. Germline loops: CDR1 SGHRS, CDR2 YFSETQ. In DNA, the CDR3 is TGCGCCAGCAGCTTAAAACTTAGACAGGCGTCCCCGAACACCGGGGAGCTGTTTTTT. Amino acids: CASSLKLRQASPNTGELFF.